The T cell receptor beta chain under discussion was sequenced for a study of cytomegalovirus exposure and HLA in healthy donors. Study-wide points: A later analysis associated under 20,000 TCR beta sequences with HLA alleles at a 0.05 false discovery rate. As a later analysis revealed, the rate of TCR association differed by HLA locus, with DRB1 most and HLA-C fewest.

Primers included in the PCR were 60 Vbeta and 13 Jbeta primers. In the authors' workflow: In a later analysis, of around 80 million unique beta chains, around 9.9 million appeared in at least two donors. Some clones are missing from TCRdb's copy, which holds only in-frame ones; the method was immunoSEQ multiplex PCR. That table furnishes V, J and clone size, whereas the DNA furnished D and trimming. The data contain 70,000 to 90,000 clones, 84% of them singletons. Points on this clone: Its target is not known.

CDR1 and CDR2 (germline): LNHDA, SQIVND (reference sequence). The CDR3 is 16 amino acids. V was clipped by 6 bases and J by 3 bases; unmatched bases: 9. The chain combines TRBV19 with TRBJ2-2; 8 bases align to TRBD2. This TCR came from a man between 65 and 80 years old in good health and CMV-seropositive. Material for sequencing was PBMCs. As DNA, the CDR3 is TGTGCCAGTAGGCCAGTAGCGGGAAGTCACACCGGGGAGCTGTTTTTT. Its translation is CASRPVAGSHTGELFF.